The rows below give T cell receptor beta chains drawn from one sample of a study of post-analysis software for immune sequencing data. In TCRdb, the PCR reads were re-called with MiXCR into one record per CDR3 protein. The sample has 650,000 to 850,000 distinct CDR3 sequences, 35% to 55% seen once; the top ten hold 4.9%. The sample was blood. The receptor set was obtained from a girl between 5 and 17 years old with multiple sclerosis. Each CDR3 is given with its conserved first and last residue. A D gene is named only where the DNA matches it firmly. Clone size is shown for a subset of rows, as once, few, many or a class of expanded clone.

abundance	j_gene	d_gene	v_gene	CDR3nt	CDR3aa
many	TRBJ2-1	TRBD1	TRBV6-5	TGTGCCAGCGGCGACTGGGACAGGGGTACCAATGAGCAGTTCTTC	CASGDWDRGTNEQFF
few	TRBJ1-1	TRBD1	TRBV11-3	TGTGCCAGCAGCCCATCCGGGACAGGGATGAACACTGAAGCTTTCTTT	CASSPSGTGMNTEAFF
NA	TRBJ2-7	NA	TRBV10-3	TGTGCCATCAGTGAGGTTACGGCAGGGGGGCGCGAGCAGTACTTC	CAISEVTAGGREQYF
NA	TRBJ1-1	NA	TRBV12-3/TRBV12-4	TGTGCCAGCAGTTTATTACTGTCCCGCGCTGAAGCTTTCTTT	CASSLLLSRAEAFF
NA	TRBJ1-4	TRBD1	TRBV4-3	TGCGCCAGCAGCCAAGGTCAGGGGGCTGGTGAAAAACTGTTTTTT	CASSQGQGAGEKLFF
NA	TRBJ1-1	NA	TRBV2	TGTGCCAGCAGTGAAGGGGGGGGGCTAGAAGCTTTCTTT	CASSEGGGLEAFF
NA	TRBJ2-1	NA	TRBV5-1	TGCGCCAGCAGCGAGACAGTTGATAACAATGAGCAGTTCTTC	CASSETVDNNEQFF
NA	TRBJ1-2	TRBD1	TRBV6-5	TGTGCCAGCAGGGCCGGGACAGGACTCGGCTACACCTTC	CASRAGTGLGYTF
few	TRBJ1-4	TRBD1	TRBV19	TGTGCCAGTAGTTCTTCGACAGGGGGCGGAGAAAAACTGTTTTTT	CASSSSTGGGEKLFF
NA	TRBJ2-7	TRBD2	TRBV12-3/TRBV12-4	TGTCCCAGCAGTTTATCCGGACTAGCGGGGACCTACGAGCAGTACTTC	CPSSLSGLAGTYEQYF
NA	TRBJ2-5	NA	TRBV7-9	TGTGCCAGCAGCTCCGGACGGACGCAAGAGACCCAGTACTTC	CASSSGRTQETQYF
NA	TRBJ2-5	NA	TRBV18	TGTGCCAGCTCACCACGGGACATCAGGTCGGAGACCCAGTACTTC	CASSPRDIRSETQYF
NA	TRBJ2-5	NA	TRBV7-2	TGTGCCAGCAGCTTAGAGGGACACCGTGGGGAGACCCAGTACTTC	CASSLEGHRGETQYF
NA	TRBJ2-6	NA	TRBV29-1	TGCAGCGTTGATGGACAGAGGAGCTCTGGGGCCAACGTCCTGACTTTC	CSVDGQRSSGANVLTF
NA	TRBJ1-1	NA	TRBV29-1	TGCAGCGTTGATAATAGGGCTGAAGCTTTCTTT	CSVDNRAEAFF
NA	TRBJ1-1	NA	TRBV12-3/TRBV12-4	TGTGCCAGCAGTTTGCGGTGGAGTTATGCTTTCTTT	CASSLRWSYAFF
few	TRBJ2-7	NA	TRBV20-1	TGCAGTGCTAGGGCAGAAGTTATCTACGAGCAGTACTTC	CSARAEVIYEQYF
NA	TRBJ1-1	NA	TRBV6-5	TGTGCCAGCAGTTACTCGACTTACCAAGGGAACACTGAAGCTTTCTTT	CASSYSTYQGNTEAFF
NA	TRBJ2-3	NA	TRBV7-2	TGTGCCAGCAAGGGAGCCCCCCTAAGCACAGATACGCAGTATTTT	CASKGAPLSTDTQYF
few	TRBJ2-5	TRBD2	TRBV7-2	TGTGCCAGCAGCTTAGGGGTTGCGGGAGGGCGAGAGACCCAGTACTTC	CASSLGVAGGRETQYF
NA	TRBJ2-7	NA	TRBV10-3	TGTGCCATCAGTGAGTCGAATTCCCTAGAGAGCGGCCTCTACGAGCAGTACTTC	CAISESNSLESGLYEQYF
few	TRBJ2-3	NA	TRBV25-1	TGTGCCAGCAGTGCCCAAACTCGTACCCCGCAGTATTTT	CASSAQTRTPQYF
few	TRBJ2-3	NA	TRBV20-1	TGCAGTGCCCTCGCCATAGTCCGCACAGATACGCAGTATTTT	CSALAIVRTDTQYF
NA	TRBJ1-5	NA	TRBV7-7	TGTGCTAGCAGCTTAGGGCCCAATCGGCCCCAGCATTTT	CASSLGPNRPQHF
NA	TRBJ2-4	NA	TRBV29-1	TGCAGCTCAAGGGACTCCTCGGGGAAGCAGTACTTC	CSSRDSSGKQYF
NA	TRBJ2-7	NA	TRBV6-1	TGTGCCAGCAGTGAGGGTGGAAGTTTCTACGAGCAGTACTTC	CASSEGGSFYEQYF
NA	TRBJ2-3	TRBD2	TRBV25-1	TGTGCCAGCAGTGAGGGGACTAGCAGTCTCACAGATACGCAGTATTTT	CASSEGTSSLTDTQYF
NA	TRBJ1-4	TRBD1	TRBV12-3/TRBV12-4	TGTGCCAGCAGGACAGGGGGGACTAATGAAAAACTGTTTTTT	CASRTGGTNEKLFF
few	TRBJ2-1	NA	TRBV7-8	TGTGCCAGCAGCTTAGCTGGTGGGGGCTATGAGCAGTTCTTC	CASSLAGGGYEQFF
few	TRBJ2-1	NA	TRBV10-3	TGTGCCATCAGGGGTGACCGGGACAACTACAATGAGCAGTTCTTC	CAIRGDRDNYNEQFF
NA	TRBJ2-3	TRBD2	TRBV29-1	TGCAGCGTCCGCGGGAGGTCTGCTAGCACAGATACGCAGTATTTT	CSVRGRSASTDTQYF
NA	TRBJ1-1	TRBD1	TRBV10-3	TGTGCCATCAGTGGACAGGGGGGAAACACTGAAGCTTTCTTT	CAISGQGGNTEAFF
once	TRBJ2-1	TRBD2	TRBV11-2	TGTGCCAGCAGCTTAGCGGGAGGGTTCCCCTCCTACAATGAGCAGTTCTTC	CASSLAGGFPSYNEQFF
NA	TRBJ1-2	NA	TRBV20-1	TGCAGTGCTAGAGCCCCGTATGGCTACACCTTC	CSARAPYGYTF
NA	TRBJ2-5	NA	TRBV15	TGTGCCACCAGCAGAGACGACCAAGAGACCCAGTACTTC	CATSRDDQETQYF
NA	TRBJ2-4	NA	TRBV7-9	TGTGCCAGCAGCCCCGAAGGTCCAGGGCACTACAAGCAGTACTTC	CASSPEGPGHYKQYF
NA	TRBJ2-5	TRBD2	TRBV3-1	TGTGCCAGCAGCCAAGGACCTCTAGCGGGAGAAGAGACCCAGTACTTC	CASSQGPLAGEETQYF
few	TRBJ2-6	NA	TRBV4-3	TGCGCCAGCAGCCAAGGCCGAATTAGCTCTGGGGCCAACGTCCTGACTTTC	CASSQGRISSGANVLTF
few	TRBJ2-1	TRBD2	TRBV27	TGTGCCAGCAGTAGATATAGCGGGAGGGATTACAATGAGCAGTTCTTC	CASSRYSGRDYNEQFF
few	TRBJ2-7	NA	TRBV3-1	TGTGCCAGCAGCCAAGACACAGGCCGAGGGGACGAGCAGTACTTC	CASSQDTGRGDEQYF
NA	TRBJ1-2	TRBD1	TRBV27	TGTGCCAGCACTAAAGACCAGGGGGCGAGTATCTATGGCTACACCTTC	CASTKDQGASIYGYTF
few	TRBJ2-3	NA	TRBV7-3	TGTGCCAGCAGCTCACGCTCTGCGCGGGACCCAGATACGCAGTATTTT	CASSSRSARDPDTQYF
few	TRBJ2-3	NA	TRBV12-3/TRBV12-4	TGTGCCAGCAGTTGGACCCTTAGCACAGATACGCAGTATTTT	CASSWTLSTDTQYF
NA	TRBJ2-2	NA	TRBV11-1	TGTGCCAGCAGCTTAGGAGGGGCGGTCACTGGGGAGCGGTTTTTT	CASSLGGAVTGERFF
NA	TRBJ2-3	TRBD2	TRBV7-6	TGTGCCAGCAGCTCTCTAGCGGGAGGGGAGGCGACAGATACGCAGTATTTT	CASSSLAGGEATDTQYF
NA	TRBJ2-3	NA	TRBV20-1	TGCAGTGCCACCGGGACTCACCCCAGAGATACGCAGTATTTT	CSATGTHPRDTQYF
NA	TRBJ2-7	NA	TRBV3-1	TGTGCCAGCAGCCAAGACGGGTCTTACTACGAGCAGTACTTC	CASSQDGSYYEQYF
NA	TRBJ2-7	TRBD1	TRBV20-1	TGCAGTGCTCCGGACAGGGGGGACGAGCAGTACTTC	CSAPDRGDEQYF
few	TRBJ2-5	TRBD1	TRBV18	TGTGCCAGCTCACTAAGACAGGGCCGGATCCAAGAGACCCAGTACTTC	CASSLRQGRIQETQYF
few	TRBJ1-2	TRBD1	TRBV4-3	TGCGCCAGCAGCCAAGACGAGGGGGCAGATGGCTACACCTTC	CASSQDEGADGYTF